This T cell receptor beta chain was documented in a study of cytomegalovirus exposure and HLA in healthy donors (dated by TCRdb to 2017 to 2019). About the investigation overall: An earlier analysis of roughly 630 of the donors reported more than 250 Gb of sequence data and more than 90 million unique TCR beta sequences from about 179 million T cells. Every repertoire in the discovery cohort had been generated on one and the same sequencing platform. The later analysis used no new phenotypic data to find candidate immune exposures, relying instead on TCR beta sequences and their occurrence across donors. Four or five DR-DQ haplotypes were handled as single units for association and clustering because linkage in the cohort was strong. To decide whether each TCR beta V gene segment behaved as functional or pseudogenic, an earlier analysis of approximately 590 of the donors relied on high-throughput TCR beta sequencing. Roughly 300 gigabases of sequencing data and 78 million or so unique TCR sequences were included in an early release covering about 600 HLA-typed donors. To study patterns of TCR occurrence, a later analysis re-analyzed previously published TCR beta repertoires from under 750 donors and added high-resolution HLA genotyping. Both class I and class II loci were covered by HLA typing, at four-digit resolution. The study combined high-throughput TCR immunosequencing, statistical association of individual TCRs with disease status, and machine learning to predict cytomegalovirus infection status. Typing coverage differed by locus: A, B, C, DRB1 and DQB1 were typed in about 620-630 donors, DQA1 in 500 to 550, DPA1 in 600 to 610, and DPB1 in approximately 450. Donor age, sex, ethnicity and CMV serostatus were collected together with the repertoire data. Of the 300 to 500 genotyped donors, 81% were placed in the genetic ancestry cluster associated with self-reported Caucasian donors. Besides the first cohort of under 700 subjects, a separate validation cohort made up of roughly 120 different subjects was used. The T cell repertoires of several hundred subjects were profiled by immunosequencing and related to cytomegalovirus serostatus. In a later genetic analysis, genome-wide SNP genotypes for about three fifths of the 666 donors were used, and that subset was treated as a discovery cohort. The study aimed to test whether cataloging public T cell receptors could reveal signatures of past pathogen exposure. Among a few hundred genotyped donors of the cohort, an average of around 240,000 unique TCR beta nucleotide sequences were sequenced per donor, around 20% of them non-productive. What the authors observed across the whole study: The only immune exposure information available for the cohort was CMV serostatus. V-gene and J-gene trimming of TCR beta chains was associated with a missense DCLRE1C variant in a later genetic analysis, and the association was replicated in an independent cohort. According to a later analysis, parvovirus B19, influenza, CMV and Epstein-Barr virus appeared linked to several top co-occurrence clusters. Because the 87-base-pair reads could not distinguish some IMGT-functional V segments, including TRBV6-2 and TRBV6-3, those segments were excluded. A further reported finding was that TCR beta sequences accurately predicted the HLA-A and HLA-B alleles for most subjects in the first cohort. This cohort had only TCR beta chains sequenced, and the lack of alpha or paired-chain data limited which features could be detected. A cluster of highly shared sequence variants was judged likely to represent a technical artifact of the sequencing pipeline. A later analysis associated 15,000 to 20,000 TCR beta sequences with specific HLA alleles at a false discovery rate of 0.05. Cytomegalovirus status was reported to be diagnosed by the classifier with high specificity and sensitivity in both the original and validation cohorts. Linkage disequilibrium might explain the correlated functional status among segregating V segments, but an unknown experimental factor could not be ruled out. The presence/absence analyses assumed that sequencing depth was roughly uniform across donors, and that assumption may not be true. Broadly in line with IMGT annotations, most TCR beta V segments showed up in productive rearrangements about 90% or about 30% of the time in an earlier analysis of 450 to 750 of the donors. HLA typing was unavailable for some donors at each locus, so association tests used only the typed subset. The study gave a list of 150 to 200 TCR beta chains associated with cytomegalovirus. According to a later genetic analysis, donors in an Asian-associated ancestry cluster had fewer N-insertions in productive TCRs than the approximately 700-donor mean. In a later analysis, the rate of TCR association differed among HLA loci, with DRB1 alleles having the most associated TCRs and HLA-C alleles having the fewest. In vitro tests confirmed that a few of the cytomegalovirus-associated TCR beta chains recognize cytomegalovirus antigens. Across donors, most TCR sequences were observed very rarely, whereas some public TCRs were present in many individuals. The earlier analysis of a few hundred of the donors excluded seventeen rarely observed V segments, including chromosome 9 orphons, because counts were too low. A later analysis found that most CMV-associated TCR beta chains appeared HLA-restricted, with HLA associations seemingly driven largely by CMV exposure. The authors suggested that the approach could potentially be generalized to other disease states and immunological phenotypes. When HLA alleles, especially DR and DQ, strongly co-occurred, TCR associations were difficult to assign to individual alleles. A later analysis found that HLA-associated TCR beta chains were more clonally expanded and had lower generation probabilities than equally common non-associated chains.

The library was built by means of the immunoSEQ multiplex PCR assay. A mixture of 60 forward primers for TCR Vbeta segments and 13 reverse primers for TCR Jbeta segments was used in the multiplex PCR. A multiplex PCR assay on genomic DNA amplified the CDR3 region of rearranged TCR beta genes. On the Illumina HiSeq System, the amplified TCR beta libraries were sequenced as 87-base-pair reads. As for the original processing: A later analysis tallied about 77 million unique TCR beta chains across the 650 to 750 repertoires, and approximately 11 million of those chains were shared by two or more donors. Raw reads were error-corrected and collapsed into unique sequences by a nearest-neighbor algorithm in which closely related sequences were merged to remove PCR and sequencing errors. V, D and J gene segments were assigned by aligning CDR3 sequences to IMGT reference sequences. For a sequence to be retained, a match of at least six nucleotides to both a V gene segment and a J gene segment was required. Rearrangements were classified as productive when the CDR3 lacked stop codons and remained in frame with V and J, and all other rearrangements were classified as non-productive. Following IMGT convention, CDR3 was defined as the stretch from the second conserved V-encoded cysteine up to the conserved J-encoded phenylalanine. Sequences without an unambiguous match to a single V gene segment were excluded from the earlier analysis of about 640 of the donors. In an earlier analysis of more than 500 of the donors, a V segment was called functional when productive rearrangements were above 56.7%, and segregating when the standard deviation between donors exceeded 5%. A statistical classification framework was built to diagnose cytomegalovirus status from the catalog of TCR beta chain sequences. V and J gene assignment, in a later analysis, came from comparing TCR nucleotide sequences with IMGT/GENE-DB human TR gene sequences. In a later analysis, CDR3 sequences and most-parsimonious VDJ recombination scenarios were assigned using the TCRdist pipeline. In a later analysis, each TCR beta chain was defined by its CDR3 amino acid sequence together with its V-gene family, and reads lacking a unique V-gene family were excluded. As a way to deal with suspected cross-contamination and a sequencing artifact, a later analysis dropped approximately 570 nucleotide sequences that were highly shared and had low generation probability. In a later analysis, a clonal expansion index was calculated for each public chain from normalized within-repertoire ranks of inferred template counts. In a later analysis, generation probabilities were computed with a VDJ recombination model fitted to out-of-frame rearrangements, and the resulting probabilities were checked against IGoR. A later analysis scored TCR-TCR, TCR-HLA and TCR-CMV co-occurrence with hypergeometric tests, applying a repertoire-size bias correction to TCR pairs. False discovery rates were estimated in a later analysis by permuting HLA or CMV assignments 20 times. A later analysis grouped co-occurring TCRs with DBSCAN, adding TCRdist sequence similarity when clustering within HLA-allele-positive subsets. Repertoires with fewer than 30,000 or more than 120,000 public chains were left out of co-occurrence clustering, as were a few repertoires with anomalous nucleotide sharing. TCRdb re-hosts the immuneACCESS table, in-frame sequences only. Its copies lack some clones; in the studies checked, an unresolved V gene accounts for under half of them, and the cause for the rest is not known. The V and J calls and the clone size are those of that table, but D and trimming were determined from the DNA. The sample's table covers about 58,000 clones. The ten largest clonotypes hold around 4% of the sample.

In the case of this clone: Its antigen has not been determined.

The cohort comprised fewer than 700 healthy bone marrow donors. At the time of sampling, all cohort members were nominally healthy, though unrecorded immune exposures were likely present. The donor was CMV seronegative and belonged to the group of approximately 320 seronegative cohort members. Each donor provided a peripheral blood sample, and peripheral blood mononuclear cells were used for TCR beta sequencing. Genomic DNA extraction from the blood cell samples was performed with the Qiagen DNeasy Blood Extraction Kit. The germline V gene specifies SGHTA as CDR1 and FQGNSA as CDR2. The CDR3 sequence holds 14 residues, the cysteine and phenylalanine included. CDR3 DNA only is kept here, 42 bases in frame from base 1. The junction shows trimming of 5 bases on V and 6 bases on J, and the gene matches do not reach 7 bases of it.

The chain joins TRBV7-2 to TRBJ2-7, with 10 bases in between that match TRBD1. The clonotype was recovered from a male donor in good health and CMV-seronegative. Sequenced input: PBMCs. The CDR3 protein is CASSGGTGVGEQYF. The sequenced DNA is TGTGCCAGCAGCGGGGGGACAGGGGTTGGCGAGCAGTACTTC.